The T cell receptor (beta chain) described here comes from a study of blood T cell repertoires in COVID-19. Germline loops: CDR1 SGDLS, CDR2 YYNGEE. CDR3 size: 16 residues. V was pared by 4 bases and J by 4 bases, with 12 bases of the junction left unmatched. Seattle participants joined during active infection and were tracked over time. Per the study methods: For nucleated cells, counts were estimated from reference gene primer amplification. Here immunoSEQ multiplex PCR was the method, and the copy in TCRdb shows in-frame clones only, minus some. That table is the source of V, J and clone size, and D and trimming were worked out from the DNA. This table has around 250,000 clones, around 90% appearing once.

The rearrangement joins TRBV9 to TRBJ2-7; TRBD1 matches at 9 bases. The sequence was collected from a woman aged 60-70 years with COVID-19, enrolled during active disease. Sequenced material: peripheral blood. Here the CDR3 reads CASSPRPAQGAYEQYF. CDR3 DNA: TGTGCCAGCAGCCCGCGCCCCGCACAGGGGGCGTACGAGCAGTACTTC.